The sequence of this TCR beta chain was determined in a study of human T cells and chemical hapten exposure. Across the whole study: Donors were sensitized with 2% DPC on the upper inner arm. DPC at 0.01% went onto the upper back in patch tests, read at 6 days.

This clonotype showed up many times. TCRdb reprocessed the RACE reads with MiXCR, giving one entry per CDR3 protein. The sample carries some 120,000 distinct CDR3 sequences, about an eighth recorded once. As to time point: patch test 1, 2 weeks after DPC sensitization. Stated treatment: therapeutic diphenylcyclopropenone sensitization with weekly scalp DPC. Unfractionated whole blood yielded total RNA. Trimming removed 1 base from V and 9 bases from J, with 8 bases in between. Germline assignment: CDR1 SGHDT and CDR2 YYEEEE. The CDR3 totals 12 residues. The chain couples TRBV5-6 to TRBJ2-1; D unclear. The TCR was taken from a woman aged 50 to 65 with alopecia areata. Some clones in this sample may be carry-over from other donors' samples. The sample in question was whole blood, obtained in connection with sensitization to the hapten diphenylcyclopropenone (DPC). The CDR3 region has the DNA TGTGCCAGCAGCTTGAGTCGTCCTGAGCAGTTCTTC. Encoded protein: CASSLSRPEQFF.